The next 9 T cell receptor beta chains were all read from a single sample in a study of blood T cell repertoires in COVID-19. Data came from immunoSEQ multiplex PCR; TCRdb stores just in-frame clones and leaves some out. Among 74,000 or so clones, approximately 90% were seen once, and the ten largest hold 2.7%. The material sequenced was peripheral blood. All receptors come from a man over 45 with acute or convalescent COVID-19.

The chain is built from TRBV5-5 and TRBJ2-7; 9 bases are a match to TRBD2. The germline V gene encodes CDR1 SGHKS and CDR2 YYEKEE (reference sequence). V trimming: 4 bases; J trimming: 1 base; junction bases outside the gene matches: 12. This CDR3 contains 17 residues. The CDR3 sequence: CASSPGPPAGGSYEQYF. For the CDR3, the DNA is TGTGCCAGCAGCCCGGGACCGCCGGCGGGAGGGTCCTACGAGCAGTACTTC.

The chain is built from TRBV18 and TRBJ2-1; D possibly corresponds to TRBD2 (5 bases). Per the germline V gene, CDR1 is KGHSH and CDR2 is LQKENI. The CDR3 length is 14 residues. Trimming left V 0 bases short and J 10 bases short, with 13 bases between. DNA of the CDR3: TGTGCCAGCTCACCACCGGGTCCCACGGGGGAGCAGTTCTTC. It encodes CASSPPGPTGEQFF.

V and J are TRBV7-2 and TRBJ2-3; tentatively, D is TRBD2 (6 bases). The CDR3 spans 16 residues. Germline assignment: CDR1 SGHTA and CDR2 FQGNSA. The V end lost 0 bases, the J end lost 1 base, and 11 bases lay between the germline ends. Here the CDR3 reads CASSLAASSGTDTQYF. The CDR3 coding sequence is TGTGCCAGCAGCTTAGCAGCCTCTAGCGGCACAGATACGCAGTATTTT.

V is TRBV27 and J is TRBJ2-1; tentatively, D is TRBD2 (5 bases). The CDR3 runs to 17 residues. The V end lost 4 bases, the J end lost 6 bases, and 22 bases lay between the germline ends. In germline, CDR1 is MNHEY, CDR2 SMNVEV (reference sequence). CDR3: CASSSAVRRVTSNEQFF. The CDR3 DNA is TGTGCCAGCAGTTCAGCGGTGAGGCGGGTAACCTCCAATGAGCAGTTCTTC.

The chain combines TRBV6-5 with TRBJ1-4; TRBD1 is a possible D gene (5 bases). The CDR3 is made up of 14 amino acids. The ends were cut back, 7 bases at V and 3 bases at J, with 12 bases in the middle. The germline V gene has CDR1 MNHEY and CDR2 SVGAGI. For the CDR3, the DNA is TGTGCCAGCAAAACAGGATCCCCTAATGAAAAACTGTTTTTT. It translates to CASKTGSPNEKLFF.

This chain connects TRBV27 to TRBJ2-1; TRBD2 matches 8 bases. The CDR3 has 18 residues. CDR1 is MNHEY, CDR2 SMNVEV, per germline (reference sequence). Germline trimming cut 1 base from V and 0 bases from J; bases unmatched to any gene: 8. CDR3 in amino acids: CASSLLTTSDSSYNEQFF. CDR3 DNA: TGTGCCAGCAGTTTATTGACGACTAGCGATAGCTCCTACAATGAGCAGTTCTTC.

V usage is TRBV9 and J usage is TRBJ1-1, with D perhaps TRBD1 (5 bases). Germline CDR1 reads SGDLS; CDR2 reads YYNGEE. The CDR3 sequence is 14 residues long. The V end was cut by 4 bases, the J end by 7 bases, with 17 bases between. This chain's CDR3 is CASSPSLGGYEAFF. CDR3 DNA: TGTGCCAGCAGCCCGAGCTTGGGGGGTTATGAAGCTTTCTTT.

The J gene is TRBJ2-5, the V gene TRBV11-3, with D possibly being TRBD2 (5 bases). From germline, CDR1 is SGHNT and CDR2 YENEEA. Trimming left V 1 base short and J 1 base short, with 10 bases between. This CDR3 is 15 amino acids long. CDR3 region: CASSLVGITQETQYF. The CDR3 nucleotides read TGTGCCAGCAGCTTAGTCGGGATCACCCAAGAGACCCAGTACTTC.

This clone showed up just once. The chain employs TRBV7-9 and TRBJ1-2; 9 bases are shared with TRBD1. Per germline, CDR1 SEHNR and CDR2 FQNEAQ (reference sequence). This CDR3 region has 14 residues. Germline trimming cut 2 bases from V and 6 bases from J; bases unmatched to any gene: 4. The CDR3 DNA reads as TGTGCCAGCAGCTTACCGGACAGGGGAGATGGCTACACCTTC. This encodes CASSLPDRGDGYTF. The variable domain in full, completed from reference TRBV7-9 and TRBJ1-2, reads DTGVSQNPRHKITKRGQNVTFRCDPISEHNRLYWYRQTLGQGPEFLTYFQNEAQLEKSRLLSDRFSAERPKGSFSTLEIQRTEQGDSAMYLCASSLPDRGDGYTFGSGTRLTVV.